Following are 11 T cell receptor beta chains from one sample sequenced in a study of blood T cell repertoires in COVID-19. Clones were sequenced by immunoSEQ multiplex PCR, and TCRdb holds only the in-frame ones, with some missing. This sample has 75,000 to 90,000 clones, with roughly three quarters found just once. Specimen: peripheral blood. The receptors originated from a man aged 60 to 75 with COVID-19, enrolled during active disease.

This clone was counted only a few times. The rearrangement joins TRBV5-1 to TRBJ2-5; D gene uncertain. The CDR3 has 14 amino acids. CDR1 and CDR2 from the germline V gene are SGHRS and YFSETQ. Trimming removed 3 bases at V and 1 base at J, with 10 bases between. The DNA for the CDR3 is TGCGCCAGCAGCTCCCAACAGATCCAAGAGACCCAGTACTTC. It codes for CASSSQQIQETQYF.

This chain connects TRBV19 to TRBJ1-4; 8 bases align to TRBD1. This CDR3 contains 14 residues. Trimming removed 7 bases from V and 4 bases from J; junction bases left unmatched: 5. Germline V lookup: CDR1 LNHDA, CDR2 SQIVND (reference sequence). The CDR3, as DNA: TGTGCCAGTACCTCAGGACAGGGTAATGAAAAACTGTTTTTT. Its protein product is CASTSGQGNEKLFF.

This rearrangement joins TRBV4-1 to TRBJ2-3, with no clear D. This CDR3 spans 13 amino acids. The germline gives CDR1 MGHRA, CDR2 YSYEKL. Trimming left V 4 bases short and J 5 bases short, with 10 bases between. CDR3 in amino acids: CASSPVLRDTQYF. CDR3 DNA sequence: TGCGCCAGCAGCCCGGTTTTGCGAGATACGCAGTATTTT.

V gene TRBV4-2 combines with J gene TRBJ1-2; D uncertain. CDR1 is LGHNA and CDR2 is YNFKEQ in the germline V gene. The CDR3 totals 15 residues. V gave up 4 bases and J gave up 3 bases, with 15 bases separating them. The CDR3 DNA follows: TGTGCCAGCAGCCCCCTGTTCTCGTCGGACTATGGCTACACCTTC. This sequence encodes CASSPLFSSDYGYTF.

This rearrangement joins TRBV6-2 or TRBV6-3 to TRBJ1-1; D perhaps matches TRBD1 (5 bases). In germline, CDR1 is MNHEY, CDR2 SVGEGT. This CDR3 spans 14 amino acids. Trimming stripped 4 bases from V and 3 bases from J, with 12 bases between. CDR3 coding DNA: TGTGCCAGCAGTTCCCCTCAGGGCGACACTGAAGCTTTCTTT. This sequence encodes CASSSPQGDTEAFF.

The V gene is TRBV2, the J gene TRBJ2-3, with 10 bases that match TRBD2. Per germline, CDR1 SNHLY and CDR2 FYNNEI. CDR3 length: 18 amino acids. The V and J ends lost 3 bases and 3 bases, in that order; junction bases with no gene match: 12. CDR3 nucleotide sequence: TGTGCCAGCAGTGATGAGCGGGAGGGCCGGGTTGCGACAGATACGCAGTATTTT. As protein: CASSDEREGRVATDTQYF.

In nucleotides, the CDR3 is TGCAGCGTTTTAGCGGGAGGGAATTACGAGCAGTACTTC. Protein product: CSVLAGGNYEQYF. The chain couples TRBV29-1 to TRBJ2-7; TRBD2 aligns across 11 bases. The J segment lost 4 bases and the V segment lost 5 bases, leaving 4 bases of the junction unmatched. CDR1 is SQVTM, CDR2 ANQGSEA, per germline. The CDR3 is made up of 13 amino acids.

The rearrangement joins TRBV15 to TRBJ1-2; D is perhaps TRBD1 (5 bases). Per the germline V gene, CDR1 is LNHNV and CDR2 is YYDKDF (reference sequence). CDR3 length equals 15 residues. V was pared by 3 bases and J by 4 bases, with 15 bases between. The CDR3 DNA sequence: TGTGCCACCAGCAGGGACCAACAGGCCTCCTATGGCTACACCTTC. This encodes CATSRDQQASYGYTF.

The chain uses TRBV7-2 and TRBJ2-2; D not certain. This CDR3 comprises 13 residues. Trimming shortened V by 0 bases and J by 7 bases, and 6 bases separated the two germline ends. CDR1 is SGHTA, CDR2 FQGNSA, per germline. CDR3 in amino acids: CASSLAESGELFF. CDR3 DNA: TGTGCCAGCAGCTTAGCAGAGAGCGGGGAGCTGTTTTTT.

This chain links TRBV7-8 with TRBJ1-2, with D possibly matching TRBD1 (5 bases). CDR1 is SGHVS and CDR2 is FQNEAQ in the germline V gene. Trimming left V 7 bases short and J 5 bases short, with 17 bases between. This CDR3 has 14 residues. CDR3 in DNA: TGTGCCAGCAACCCCGGGGGACCCCCTTATGGCTACACCTTC. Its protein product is CASNPGGPPYGYTF.

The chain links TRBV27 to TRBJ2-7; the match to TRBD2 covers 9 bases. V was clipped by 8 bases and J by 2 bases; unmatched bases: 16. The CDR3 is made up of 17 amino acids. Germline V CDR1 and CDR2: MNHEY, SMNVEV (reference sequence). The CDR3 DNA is TGTGCCAGCTGGGCCACCCCTGGAGCGGGGGGAACCTACGAGCAGTACTTC. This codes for CASWATPGAGGTYEQYF.